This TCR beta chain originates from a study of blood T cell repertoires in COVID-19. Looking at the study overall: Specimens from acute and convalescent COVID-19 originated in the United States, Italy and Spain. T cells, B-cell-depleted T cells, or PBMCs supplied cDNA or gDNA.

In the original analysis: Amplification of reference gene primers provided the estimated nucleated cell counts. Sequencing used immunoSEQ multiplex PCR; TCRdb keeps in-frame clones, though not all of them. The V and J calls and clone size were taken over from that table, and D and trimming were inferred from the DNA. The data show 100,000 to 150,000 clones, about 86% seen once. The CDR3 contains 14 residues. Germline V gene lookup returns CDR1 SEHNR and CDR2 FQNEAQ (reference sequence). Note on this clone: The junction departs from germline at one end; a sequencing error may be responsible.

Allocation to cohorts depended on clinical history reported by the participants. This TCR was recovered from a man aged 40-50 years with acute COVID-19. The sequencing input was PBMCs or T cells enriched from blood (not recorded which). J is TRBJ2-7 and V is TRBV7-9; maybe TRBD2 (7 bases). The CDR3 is CPSSLGGGGHEQYF. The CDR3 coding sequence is TGTCCCAGCAGCTTAGGCGGGGGCGGGCACGAGCAGTACTTC.